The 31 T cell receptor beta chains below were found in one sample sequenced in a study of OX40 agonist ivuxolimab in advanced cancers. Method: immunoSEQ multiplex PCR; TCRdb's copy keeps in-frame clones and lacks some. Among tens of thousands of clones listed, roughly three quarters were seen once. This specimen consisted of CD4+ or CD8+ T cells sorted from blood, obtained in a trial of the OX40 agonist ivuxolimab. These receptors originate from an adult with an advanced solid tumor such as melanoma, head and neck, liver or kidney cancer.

Here the CDR3 reads CAISGRDEQYF. The CDR3 DNA reads as TGTGCCATCAGTGGTCGCGACGAGCAGTACTTC. V usage is TRBV10-3 and J usage is TRBJ2-7; D is uncertain. The CDR3 has 11 amino acids. CDR1 is ENHRY and CDR2 is SYGVKD in the germline V gene. Trimming cost V 4 bases and J 5 bases, with 6 bases left between them.

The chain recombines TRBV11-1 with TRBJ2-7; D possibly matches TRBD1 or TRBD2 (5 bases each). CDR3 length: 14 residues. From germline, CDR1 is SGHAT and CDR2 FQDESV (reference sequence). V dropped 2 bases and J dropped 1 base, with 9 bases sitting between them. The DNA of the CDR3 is TGTGCCAGCAGCTTACCGGGACGGTCCTACGAGCAGTACTTC. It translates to CASSLPGRSYEQYF.

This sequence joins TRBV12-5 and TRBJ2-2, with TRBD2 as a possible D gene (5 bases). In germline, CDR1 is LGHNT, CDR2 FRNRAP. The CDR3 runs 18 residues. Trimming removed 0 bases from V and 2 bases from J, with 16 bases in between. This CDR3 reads CASGLVPLDSSNTGELFF. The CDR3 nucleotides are TGTGCTAGTGGTTTGGTACCGTTGGACTCTTCTAACACCGGGGAGCTGTTTTTT.

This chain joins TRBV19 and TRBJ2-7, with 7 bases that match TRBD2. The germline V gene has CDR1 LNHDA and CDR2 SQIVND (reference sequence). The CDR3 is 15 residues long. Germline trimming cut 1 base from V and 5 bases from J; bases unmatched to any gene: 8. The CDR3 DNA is TGTGCCAGTAGTATAGTAGCCTTAGGACTAGACGAGCAGTACTTC. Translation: CASSIVALGLDEQYF.

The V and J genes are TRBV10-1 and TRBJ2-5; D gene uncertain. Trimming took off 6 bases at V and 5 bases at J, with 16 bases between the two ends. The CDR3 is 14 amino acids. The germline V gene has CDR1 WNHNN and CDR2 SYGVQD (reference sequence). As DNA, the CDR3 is TGCGCCAGCAGCCCCGGATTGAAGTCGGAGACCCAGTACTTC. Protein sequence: CASSPGLKSETQYF.

The CDR3 nucleotides are TGCGCCAGCGGTCGGGACGGCTCTGGAAACACCATATATTTT. Translating it yields CASGRDGSGNTIYF. The chain has TRBV5-1 and TRBJ1-3; possible D gene TRBD1, 5 bases. V lost 7 bases and J 0 bases, leaving 11 bases between the germline ends. The CDR3 has 14 amino acids. The V gene's germline CDR1 is SGHRS and CDR2 YFSETQ.

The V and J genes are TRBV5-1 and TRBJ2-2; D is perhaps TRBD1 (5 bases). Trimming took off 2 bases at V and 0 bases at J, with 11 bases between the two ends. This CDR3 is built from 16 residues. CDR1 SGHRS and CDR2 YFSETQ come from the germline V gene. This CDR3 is CASSFWGSTNTGELFF. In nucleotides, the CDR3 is TGCGCCAGCAGCTTTTGGGGCAGTACGAACACCGGGGAGCTGTTTTTT.

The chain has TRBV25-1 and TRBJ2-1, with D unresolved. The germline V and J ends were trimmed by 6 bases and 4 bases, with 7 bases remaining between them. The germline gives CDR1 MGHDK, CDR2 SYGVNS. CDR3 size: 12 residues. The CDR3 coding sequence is TGTGCCAGCAGGCAAATTTACAATGAGCAGTTCTTC. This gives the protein CASRQIYNEQFF.

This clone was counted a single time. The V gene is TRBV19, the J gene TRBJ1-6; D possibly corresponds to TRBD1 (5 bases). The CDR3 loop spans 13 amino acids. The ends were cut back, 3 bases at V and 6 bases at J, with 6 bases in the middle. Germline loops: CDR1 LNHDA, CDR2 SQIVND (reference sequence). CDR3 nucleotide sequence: TGTGCCAGTAGTATTGGGGGTAATTCACCCCTCCACTTT. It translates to CASSIGGNSPLHF.

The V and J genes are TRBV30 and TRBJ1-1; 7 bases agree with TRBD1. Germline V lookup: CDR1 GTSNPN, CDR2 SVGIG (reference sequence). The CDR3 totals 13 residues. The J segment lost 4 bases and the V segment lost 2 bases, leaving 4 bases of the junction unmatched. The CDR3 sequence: CAWSSRGLTEAFF. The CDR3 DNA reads TGTGCCTGGAGTTCAAGGGGGCTCACTGAAGCTTTCTTT.

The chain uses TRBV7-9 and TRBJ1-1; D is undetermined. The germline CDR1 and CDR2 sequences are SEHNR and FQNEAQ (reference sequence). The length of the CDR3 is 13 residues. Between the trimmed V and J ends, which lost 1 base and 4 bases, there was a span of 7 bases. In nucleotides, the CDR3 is TGTGCCAGCAGCTTAGAAGGAAGCACTGAAGCTTTCTTT. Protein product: CASSLEGSTEAFF. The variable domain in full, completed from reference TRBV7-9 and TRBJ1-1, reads DTGVSQNPRHKITKRGQNVTFRCDPISEHNRLYWYRQTLGQGPEFLTYFQNEAQLEKSRLLSDRFSAERPKGSFSTLEIQRTEQGDSAMYLCASSLEGSTEAFFGQGTRLTVV.

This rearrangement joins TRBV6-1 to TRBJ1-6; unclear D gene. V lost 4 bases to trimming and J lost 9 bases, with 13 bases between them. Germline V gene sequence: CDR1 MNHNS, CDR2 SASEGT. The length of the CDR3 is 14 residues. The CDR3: CASSVITVSSPLHF. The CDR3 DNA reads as TGTGCCAGCAGTGTAATTACGGTCTCTTCACCCCTCCACTTT.

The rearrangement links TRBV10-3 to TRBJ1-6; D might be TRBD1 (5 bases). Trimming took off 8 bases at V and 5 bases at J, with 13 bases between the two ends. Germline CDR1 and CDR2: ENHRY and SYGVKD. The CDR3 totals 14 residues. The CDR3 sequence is CAIRGDGNNSPLHF. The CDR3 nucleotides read TGTGCCATCCGAGGGGACGGAAATAATTCACCCCTCCACTTT.

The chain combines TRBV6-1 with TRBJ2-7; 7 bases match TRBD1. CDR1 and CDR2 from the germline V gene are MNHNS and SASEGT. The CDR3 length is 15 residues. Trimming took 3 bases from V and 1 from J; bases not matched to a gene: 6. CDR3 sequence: CASSDIMTGSYEQYF. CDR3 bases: TGTGCCAGCAGTGACATCATGACAGGGTCCTACGAGCAGTACTTC.

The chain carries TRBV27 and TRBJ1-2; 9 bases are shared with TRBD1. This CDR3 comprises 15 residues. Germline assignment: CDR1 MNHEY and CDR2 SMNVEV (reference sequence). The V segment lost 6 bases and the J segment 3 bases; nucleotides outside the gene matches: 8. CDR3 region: CASSDDRGTYYGYTF. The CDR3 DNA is TGTGCCAGCAGCGACGACAGGGGGACTTACTATGGCTACACCTTC.

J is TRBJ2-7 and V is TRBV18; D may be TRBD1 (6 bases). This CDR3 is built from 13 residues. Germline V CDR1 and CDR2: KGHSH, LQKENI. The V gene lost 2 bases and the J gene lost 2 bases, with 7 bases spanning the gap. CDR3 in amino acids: CASSPTGTYEQYF. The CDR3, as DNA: TGTGCCAGCTCACCAACAGGGACCTACGAGCAGTACTTC. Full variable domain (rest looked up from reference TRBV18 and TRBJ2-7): NAGVMQNPRHLVRRRGQEARLRCSPMKGHSHVYWYRQLPEEGLKFMVYLQKENIIDESGMPKERFSAEFPKEGPSILRIQQVVRGDSAAYFCASSPTGTYEQYFGPGTRLTVT.

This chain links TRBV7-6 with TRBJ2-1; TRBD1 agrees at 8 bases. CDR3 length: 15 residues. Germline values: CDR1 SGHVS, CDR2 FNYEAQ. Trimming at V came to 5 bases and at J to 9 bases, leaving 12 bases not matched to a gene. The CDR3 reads CASSQIQGQGAEQFF. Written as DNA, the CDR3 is TGTGCCAGCAGCCAAATACAAGGACAGGGCGCTGAGCAGTTCTTC.

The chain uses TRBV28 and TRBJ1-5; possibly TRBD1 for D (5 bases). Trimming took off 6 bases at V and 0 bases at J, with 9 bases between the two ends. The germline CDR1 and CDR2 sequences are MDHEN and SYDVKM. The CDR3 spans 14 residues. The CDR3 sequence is CASRTGYSNQPQHF. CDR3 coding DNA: TGTGCCAGCAGAACAGGCTATAGCAATCAGCCCCAGCATTTT.

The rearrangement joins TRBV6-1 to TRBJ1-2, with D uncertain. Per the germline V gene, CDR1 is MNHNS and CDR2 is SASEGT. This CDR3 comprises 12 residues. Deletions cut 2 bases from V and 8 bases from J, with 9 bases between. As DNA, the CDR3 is TGTGCCAGCAGTGAATCAGACAACGGCTACACCTTC. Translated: CASSESDNGYTF.

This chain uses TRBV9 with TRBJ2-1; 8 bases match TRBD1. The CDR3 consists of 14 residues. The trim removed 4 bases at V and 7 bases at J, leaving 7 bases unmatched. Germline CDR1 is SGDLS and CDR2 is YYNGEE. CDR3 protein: CASSPRTGMNEQFF. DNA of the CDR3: TGTGCCAGCAGCCCTCGGACAGGGATGAATGAGCAGTTCTTC.

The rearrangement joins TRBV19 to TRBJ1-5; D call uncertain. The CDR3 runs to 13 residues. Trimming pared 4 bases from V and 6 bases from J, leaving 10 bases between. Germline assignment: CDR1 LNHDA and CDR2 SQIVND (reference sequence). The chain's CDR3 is CASSKSWSQPQHF. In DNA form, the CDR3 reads TGTGCCAGTAGTAAGTCTTGGAGTCAGCCCCAGCATTTT.

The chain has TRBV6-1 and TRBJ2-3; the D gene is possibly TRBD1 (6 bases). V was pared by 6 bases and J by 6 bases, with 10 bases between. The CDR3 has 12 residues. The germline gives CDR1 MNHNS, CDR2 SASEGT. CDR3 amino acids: CASSQRGDTQYF. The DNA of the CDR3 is TGTGCCAGCAGCCAGAGGGGGGATACGCAGTATTTT.

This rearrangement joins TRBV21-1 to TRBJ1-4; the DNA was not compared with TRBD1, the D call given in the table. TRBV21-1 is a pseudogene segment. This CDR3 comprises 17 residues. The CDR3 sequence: CASSKADDRGHEEKLFF. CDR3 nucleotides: TGTGCCAGCAGCAAAGCGGATGACAGGGGGCATGAGGAAAAACTGTTTTTT.

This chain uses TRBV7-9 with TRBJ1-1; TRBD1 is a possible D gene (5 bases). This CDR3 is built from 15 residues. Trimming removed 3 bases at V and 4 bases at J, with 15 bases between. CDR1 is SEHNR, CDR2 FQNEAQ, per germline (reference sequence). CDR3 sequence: CASSFSQGRSTEAFF. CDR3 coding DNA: TGTGCCAGCAGCTTTTCTCAGGGAAGGAGCACTGAAGCTTTCTTT.

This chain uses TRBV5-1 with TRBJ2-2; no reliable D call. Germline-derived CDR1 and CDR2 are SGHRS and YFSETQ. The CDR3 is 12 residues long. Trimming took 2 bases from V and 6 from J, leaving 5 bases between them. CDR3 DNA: TGCGCCAGCAGCTTATATTCCGGGGAGCTGTTTTTT. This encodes CASSLYSGELFF.

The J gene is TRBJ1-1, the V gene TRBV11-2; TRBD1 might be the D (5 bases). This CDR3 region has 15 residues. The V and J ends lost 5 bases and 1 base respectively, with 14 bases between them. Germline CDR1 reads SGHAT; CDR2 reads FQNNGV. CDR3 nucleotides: TGTGCCAGCAGCCGATCCGGGACGGCGAACACTGAAGCTTTCTTT. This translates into CASSRSGTANTEAFF.

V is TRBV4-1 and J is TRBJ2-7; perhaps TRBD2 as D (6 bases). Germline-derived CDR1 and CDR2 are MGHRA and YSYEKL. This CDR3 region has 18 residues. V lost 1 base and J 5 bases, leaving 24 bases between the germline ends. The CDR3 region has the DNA TGCGCCAGCAGCCAAGTAGGCGGGGTAGATTTGTTGATCCACGAGCAGTACTTC. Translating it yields CASSQVGGVDLLIHEQYF.

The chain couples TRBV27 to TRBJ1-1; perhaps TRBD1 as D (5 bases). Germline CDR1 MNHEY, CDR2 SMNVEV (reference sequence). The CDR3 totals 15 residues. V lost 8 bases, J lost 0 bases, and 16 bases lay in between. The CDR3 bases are TGTGCCAGCGGAGTTTGGGGACTAGTGAACACTGAAGCTTTCTTT. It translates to CASGVWGLVNTEAFF.

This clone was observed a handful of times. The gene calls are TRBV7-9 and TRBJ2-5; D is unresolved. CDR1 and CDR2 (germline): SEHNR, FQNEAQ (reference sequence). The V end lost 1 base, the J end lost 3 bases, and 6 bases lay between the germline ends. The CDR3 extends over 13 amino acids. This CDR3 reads CASSLVIEETQYF. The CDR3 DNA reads TGTGCCAGCAGCTTAGTAATAGAAGAGACCCAGTACTTC.

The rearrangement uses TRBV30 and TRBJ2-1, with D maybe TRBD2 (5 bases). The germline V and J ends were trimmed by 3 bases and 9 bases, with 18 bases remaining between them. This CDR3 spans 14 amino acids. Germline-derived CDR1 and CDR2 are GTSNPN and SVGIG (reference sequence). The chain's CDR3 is CAWRSEGWFGEQFF. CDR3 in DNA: TGTGCCTGGAGGAGTGAGGGTTGGTTTGGTGAGCAGTTCTTC.

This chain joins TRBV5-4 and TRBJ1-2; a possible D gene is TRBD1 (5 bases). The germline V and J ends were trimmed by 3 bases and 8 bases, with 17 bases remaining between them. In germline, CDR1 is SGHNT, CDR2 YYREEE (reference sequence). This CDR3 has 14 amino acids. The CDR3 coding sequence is TGTGCCAGCAGCTCCAAAGGGACGGTGGGGGGCTACACCTTC. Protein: CASSSKGTVGGYTF.